The 27 T cell receptor beta chains given below trace back to one sample, sequenced in a study of cytomegalovirus exposure and HLA in healthy donors. Primers: 60 Vbeta forward and 13 Jbeta reverse. The method was immunoSEQ multiplex PCR; TCRdb's version includes in-frame clones alone and lacks a portion of them. The sample records under 200,000 clones, over 60% being singletons. The specimen sequenced was PBMCs. All receptors come from a woman aged 45-60 years in good health and CMV-seronegative.

The V call is TRBV5-8, the J call TRBJ2-7; 11 nucleotides line up with TRBD2. This CDR3 comprises 17 residues. Germline CDR1 SGHTS, CDR2 YDEGEE. V gave up 3 bases and J gave up 0 bases; unmatched junction bases: 8. CDR3 in amino acids: CASSSGSGRASSYEQYF. In DNA, the CDR3 is TGTGCCAGCAGCTCCGGTAGCGGGAGGGCAAGCTCCTACGAGCAGTACTTC.

The chain is built from TRBV7-8 and TRBJ1-5, with D possibly TRBD1 on 5 matching bases. Deletions cut 0 bases from V and 5 bases from J, with 14 bases between. Per germline, CDR1 SGHVS and CDR2 FQNEAQ. The CDR3 has 16 residues. In DNA, the CDR3 is TGTGCCAGCAGCTTAGCCAGCAGGGCAGCGTATCAGCCCCAGCATTTT. Its translation is CASSLASRAAYQPQHF.

The count of this clone is one. CDR3 bases: TGCAGCGTTGAAGGCGGCGGGAGCTCCTACGAGCAGTACTTC. It yields the protein CSVEGGGSSYEQYF. The rearrangement links TRBV29-1 to TRBJ2-7; 7 bases map to TRBD2. The CDR3 runs to 14 residues. In germline, CDR1 is SQVTM, CDR2 ANQGSEA. Trimming removed 1 base from V and 0 bases from J; junction bases left unmatched: 3.

This clone was detected many times. This chain joins TRBV25-1 and TRBJ2-2, with unresolved D. V gave up 3 bases and J gave up 7 bases, with 6 bases separating them. The CDR3 extends over 12 amino acids. Germline values: CDR1 MGHDK, CDR2 SYGVNS. The CDR3 spells CASSDLGGELFF. Here the CDR3 DNA reads TGTGCCAGCAGTGATCTAGGCGGGGAGCTGTTTTTT.

This chain links TRBV18 with TRBJ2-3; no definite D call. Trimming removed 4 bases at V and 5 bases at J, with 7 bases between. From germline, CDR1 is KGHSH and CDR2 LQKENI. The CDR3 is 12 residues long. The CDR3 sequence is CASSLREDTQYF. The CDR3 DNA is TGTGCCAGCTCACTACGCGAAGATACGCAGTATTTT.

This clone was observed once. V and J are TRBV11-2 and TRBJ2-2; D may match TRBD1 or TRBD2 (10 bases each). The CDR3 is 18 amino acids. V gave up 9 bases and J gave up 5 bases, with 28 bases separating them. Germline V gene lookup returns CDR1 SGHAT and CDR2 FQNNGV. In DNA, the CDR3 is TGTGCCAGAAGCGGAGACAGGGGGCTAGCGGGGGAGACCGGGGAGCTGTTTTTT. This encodes CARSGDRGLAGETGELFF.

The rearrangement joins TRBV18 to TRBJ1-1, with 7 bases that match TRBD1. This CDR3 is built from 16 residues. CDR1 is KGHSH, CDR2 LQKENI, per germline. With V trimmed by 3 bases and J by 0 bases, 7 bases remained unmatched. The CDR3 nucleotides are TGTGCCAGCTCACCGCTCAGGGGGATGGTGAACACTGAAGCTTTCTTT. This gives the protein CASSPLRGMVNTEAFF.

The V and J genes are TRBV18 and TRBJ2-1; D is perhaps TRBD1 (6 bases). CDR3 length equals 16 residues. Germline values: CDR1 KGHSH, CDR2 LQKENI. V shed 4 bases and J shed 8 bases, with 21 bases lying between them. The CDR3 DNA reads TGTGCCAGCTCACTGCTACAGGGACGTACAACGGATGAGCAGTTCTTC. Translating gives CASSLLQGRTTDEQFF.

The chain employs TRBV20-1 and TRBJ2-1; D not resolved. Germline V gene lookup returns CDR1 DFQATT and CDR2 SNEGSKA (reference sequence). V lost 5 bases and J lost 8, with 7 bases in between. The CDR3 sequence is 10 residues long. The CDR3 protein is CSAEAYEQFF. The DNA for the CDR3 is TGCAGTGCTGAGGCGTATGAGCAGTTCTTC.

This clone showed up just a few times. This chain connects TRBV28 to TRBJ2-7; D is ambiguous. Germline V gene lookup returns CDR1 MDHEN and CDR2 SYDVKM. There are 14 residues in the CDR3. Trimming left V 6 bases short and J 0 bases short, with 12 bases between. The DNA for the CDR3 is TGTGCCAGCAGCCCCTCCCTGAGCTCCTACGAGCAGTACTTC. Amino acid sequence: CASSPSLSSYEQYF.

This sequence joins TRBV11-2 and TRBJ2-7; 8 positions match TRBD2. This CDR3 is 17 amino acids long. Per the germline V gene, CDR1 is SGHAT and CDR2 is FQNNGV. V dropped 1 base and J dropped 2; count of bases not matched to a gene: 10. CDR3 in amino acids: CASSLVSRGGNAYEQYF. The CDR3 DNA reads as TGTGCCAGCAGCTTAGTCTCCCGGGGGGGGAACGCCTACGAGCAGTACTTC.

This clone has only a few counts. The rearrangement links TRBV5-1 to TRBJ2-1, with D perhaps matching TRBD1 (6 bases). The CDR3 spans 16 residues. V lost 4 bases to trimming and J lost 2 bases, with 16 bases between them. Germline lookup yields CDR1 SGHRS and CDR2 YFSETQ. CDR3 residues: CASSTAQGTAYNEQFF. For the CDR3, the DNA is TGCGCCAGCAGCACGGCACAGGGAACCGCCTACAATGAGCAGTTCTTC.

The chain combines TRBV5-1 with TRBJ2-1; 7 bases match TRBD2. Germline CDR1 and CDR2: SGHRS and YFSETQ. The CDR3 length is 15 residues. J gave up 3 bases and V 4 bases, and 7 bases lay outside the gene matches. CDR3 sequence reads: CASSVSGTNYNEQFF. CDR3 sequence (DNA): TGCGCCAGCAGCGTTTCCGGGACTAACTACAATGAGCAGTTCTTC. Full variable domain (rest looked up from reference TRBV5-1 and TRBJ2-1): KAGVTQTPRYLIKTRGQQVTLSCSPISGHRSVSWYQQTPGQGLQFLFEYFSETQRNKGNFPGRFSGRQFSNSRSEMNVSTLELGDSALYLCASSVSGTNYNEQFFGPGTRLTVL.

This clone occurred once. This chain connects TRBV30 to TRBJ1-6; 7 nucleotides agree with TRBD1. CDR1 GTSNPN and CDR2 SVGIG come from the germline V gene (reference sequence). The CDR3 is 14 amino acids. V trimming: 8 bases; J trimming: 6 bases; junction bases outside the gene matches: 10. Here the CDR3 reads CAGLLGGLNSPLHF. CDR3 sequence (DNA): TGTGCCGGCCTGCTAGGGGGCCTTAATTCACCCCTCCACTTT.

The chain joins TRBV5-5 to TRBJ2-2, with D perhaps matching TRBD1 (6 bases). V lost 4 bases and J lost 0, with 10 bases in between. This CDR3 contains 15 residues. Germline lookup yields CDR1 SGHKS and CDR2 YYEKEE (reference sequence). In DNA, the CDR3 is TGTGCCAGCAGCACCTGGGGGCCGAACACCGGGGAGCTGTTTTTT. Translating gives CASSTWGPNTGELFF.

The chain couples TRBV9 to TRBJ2-2, with 8 nucleotides matching TRBD2. The ends lost 7 bases at V and 3 bases at J; junction bases unmatched: 8. The germline V gene has CDR1 SGDLS and CDR2 YYNGEE. The CDR3 loop spans 15 amino acids. Here the CDR3 reads CASDPGTRHTGELFF. The CDR3 nucleotides read TGTGCCAGCGACCCAGGGACTAGGCACACCGGGGAGCTGTTTTTT.

V gene TRBV10-3 combines with J gene TRBJ1-1; 8 bases fit TRBD1. The CDR3 covers 13 residues. Trimming cost V 8 bases and J 0 bases; bases outside gene matches: 2. Germline CDR1 ENHRY, CDR2 SYGVKD. CDR3 DNA sequence: TGTGCCATCGGACAGGGTATGAACACTGAAGCTTTCTTT. It encodes CAIGQGMNTEAFF.

This chain links TRBV27 with TRBJ2-3, with 9 bases matching TRBD1. Trimming at V came to 2 bases and at J to 5 bases, leaving 2 bases not matched to a gene. In germline, CDR1 is MNHEY, CDR2 SMNVEV (reference sequence). CDR3 size: 14 residues. The CDR3 sequence: CASSLGTGRDTQYF. The DNA for the CDR3 is TGTGCCAGCAGTTTAGGGACAGGGAGAGATACGCAGTATTTT.

The gene calls are TRBV6-5 and TRBJ1-1; 8 nucleotides align to TRBD1. CDR1 is MNHEY, CDR2 SVGAGI, per germline. The CDR3 consists of 15 residues. The CDR3 DNA is TGTGCGACCATACTATTGACAGGGGCGAACACTGAAGCTTTCTTT. It is translated as CATILLTGANTEAFF.

V is TRBV7-2 and J is TRBJ1-1; TRBD1 is a possible D gene (6 bases). CDR1 SGHTA and CDR2 FQGNSA come from the germline V gene. Trimming took off 4 bases at V and 5 bases at J, with 20 bases between the two ends. CDR3 size: 16 residues. The CDR3 region is CASSSSQVTGRTEAFF. The CDR3 nucleotides are TGTGCCAGCAGCTCTAGCCAGGTAACAGGGCGTACTGAAGCTTTCTTT.

The chain recombines TRBV29-1 with TRBJ2-7; 9 bases are a match to TRBD1. The CDR3 is 13 residues long. J was trimmed by 2 bases and V by 6 bases; bases with no gene match: 5. Germline-derived CDR1 and CDR2 are SQVTM and ANQGSEA. The CDR3 DNA reads as TGCAGCGTCGAGGACAGGGGCGCCTACGAGCAGTACTTC. Its protein product is CSVEDRGAYEQYF.

The CDR3 here is CAWSVGAPTFLGYTF. CDR3 in DNA: TGTGCCTGGAGTGTAGGGGCTCCAACCTTTCTTGGCTACACCTTC. The V call is TRBV30, the J call TRBJ1-2; possibly TRBD1 for D (5 bases). V gave up 0 bases and J gave up 7 bases, with 18 bases separating them. The CDR3 is made up of 15 amino acids. CDR1 GTSNPN and CDR2 SVGIG come from the germline V gene (reference sequence).

The chain has TRBV25-1 and TRBJ2-4; 7 bases agree with TRBD1. V shed 9 bases, J shed 3 bases, and the junction held 17 bases outside the gene matches. The CDR3 is made up of 17 amino acids. Germline V lookup: CDR1 MGHDK, CDR2 SYGVNS. CDR3 DNA sequence: TGTGCCAGGACCCTCCCGAGAGGGGGCTTTGGCAAAAACATTCAGTACTTC. Translating it yields CARTLPRGGFGKNIQYF.

This clone was counted a single time. CDR3 bases: TGCGCCAGCAGCTTGAATGCTGTGGGCGGGGCCTTTAACACCGGGGAGCTGTTTTTT. Residues: CASSLNAVGGAFNTGELFF. The chain recombines TRBV5-1 with TRBJ2-2; a weak D match, TRBD2 (6 bases). The CDR3 totals 19 residues. Germline V CDR1 and CDR2: SGHRS, YFSETQ. V dropped 1 base and J dropped 2 bases, with 21 bases sitting between them.

The J gene is TRBJ2-7, the V gene TRBV5-4; 14 bases are shared with TRBD2. Germline CDR1 is SGHNT and CDR2 is YYREEE (reference sequence). The length of the CDR3 is 18 residues. The V and J ends lost 4 bases and 1 base, in that order; junction bases with no gene match: 10. CDR3 in DNA: TGTGCCAGCAGCCAGACAAGGACTAGCGGGAGGCTATCCTACGAGCAGTACTTC. It specifies CASSQTRTSGRLSYEQYF.

The V call is TRBV5-4, the J call TRBJ1-2; D gene uncertain. V was cut by 4 bases and J by 0 bases, with 19 bases left in between. Germline loops: CDR1 SGHNT, CDR2 YYREEE (reference sequence). There are 17 residues in the CDR3. The CDR3 sequence: CASSHNPSESANYGYTF. Here the CDR3 DNA reads TGTGCCAGCAGCCATAACCCTTCGGAGTCAGCTAACTATGGCTACACCTTC.

The V gene is TRBV9, the J gene TRBJ2-7; a weak D match, TRBD1 (6 bases). The CDR3 totals 14 residues. Germline loops: CDR1 SGDLS, CDR2 YYNGEE. Trimming removed 0 bases at V and 2 bases at J, with 9 bases between. The CDR3 sequence is CASSVGTEAYEQYF. In DNA, the CDR3 is TGTGCCAGCAGCGTAGGGACAGAGGCCTACGAGCAGTACTTC.